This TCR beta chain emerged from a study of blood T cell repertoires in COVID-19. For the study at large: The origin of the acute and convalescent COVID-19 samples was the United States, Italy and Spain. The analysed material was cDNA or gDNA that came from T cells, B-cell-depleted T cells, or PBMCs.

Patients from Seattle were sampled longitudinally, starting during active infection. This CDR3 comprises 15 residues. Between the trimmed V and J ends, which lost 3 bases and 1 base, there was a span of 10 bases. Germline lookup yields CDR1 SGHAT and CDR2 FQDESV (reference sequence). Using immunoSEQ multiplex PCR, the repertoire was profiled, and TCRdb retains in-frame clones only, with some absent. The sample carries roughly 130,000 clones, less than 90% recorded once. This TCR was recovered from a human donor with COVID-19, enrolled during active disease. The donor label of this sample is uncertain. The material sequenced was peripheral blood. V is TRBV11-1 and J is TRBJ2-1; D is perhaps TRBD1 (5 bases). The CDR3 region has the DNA TGTGCCAGCAGCTTGAGCCAGGGATCCTACAATGAGCAGTTCTTC. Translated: CASSLSQGSYNEQFF. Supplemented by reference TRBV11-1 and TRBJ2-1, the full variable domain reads EAEVAQSPRYKITEKSQAVAFWCDPISGHATLYWYRQILGQGPELLVQFQDESVVDDSQLPKDRFSAERLKGVDSTLKIQPAELGDSAMYLCASSLSQGSYNEQFFGPGTRLTVL.